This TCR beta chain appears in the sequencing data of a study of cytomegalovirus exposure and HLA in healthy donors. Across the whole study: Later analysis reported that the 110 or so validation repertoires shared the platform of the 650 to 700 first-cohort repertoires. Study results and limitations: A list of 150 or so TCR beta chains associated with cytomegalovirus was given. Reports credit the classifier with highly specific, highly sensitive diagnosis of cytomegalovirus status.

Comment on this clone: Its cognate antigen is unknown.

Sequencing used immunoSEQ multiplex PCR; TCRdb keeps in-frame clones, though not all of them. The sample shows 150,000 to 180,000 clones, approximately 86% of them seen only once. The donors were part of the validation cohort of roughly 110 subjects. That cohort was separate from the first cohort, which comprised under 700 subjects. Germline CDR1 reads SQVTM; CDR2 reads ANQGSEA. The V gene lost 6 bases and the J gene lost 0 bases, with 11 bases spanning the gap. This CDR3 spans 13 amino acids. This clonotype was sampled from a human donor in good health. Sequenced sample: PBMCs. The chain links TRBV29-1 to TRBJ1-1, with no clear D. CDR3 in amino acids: CSVGRRLNTEAFF. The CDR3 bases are TGCAGCGTGGGGAGGCGTCTGAACACTGAAGCTTTCTTT.